The 28 T cell receptor beta chains in this list originate from one sample, sequenced in a study of cytomegalovirus exposure and HLA in healthy donors. Primers included in the PCR were 60 Vbeta and 13 Jbeta primers. Only in-frame clones appear in the TCRdb table, and some are missing; sequencing was by immunoSEQ multiplex PCR. Among roughly 130,000 clones, 65% to 90% were seen once, and the ten largest hold about 2.5%. Sample: PBMCs. The receptors shown here come from a man between 45 and 60 years old in good health and CMV-seronegative.

The V call is TRBV19, the J call TRBJ2-5, with D maybe TRBD2 (6 bases). The CDR3 has 14 residues. Germline lookup yields CDR1 LNHDA and CDR2 SQIVND (reference sequence). V dropped 2 bases and J dropped 2 bases, with 9 bases sitting between them. As DNA, the CDR3 is TGTGCCAGTAGTATACGCGGGACTCAAGAGACCCAGTACTTC. It specifies CASSIRGTQETQYF.

This sequence joins TRBV4-1 and TRBJ1-1; D not resolved. V was clipped by 0 bases and J by 1 base, with 9 bases between them. Germline loops: CDR1 MGHRA, CDR2 YSYEKL. The length of the CDR3 is 15 residues. The CDR3 coding sequence is TGCGCCAGCAGCCAAGACGTCGGTCCGAACACTGAAGCTTTCTTT. It codes for CASSQDVGPNTEAFF.

The J gene is TRBJ2-7, the V gene TRBV7-9, with TRBD1 identical over 10 bases. J gave up 2 bases and V 4 bases, and 2 bases lay outside the gene matches. Germline V gene sequence: CDR1 SEHNR, CDR2 FQNEAQ (reference sequence). The CDR3 covers 14 residues. The DNA for the CDR3 is TGTGCCAGCAGCTCGACAGGGGGCGCCTACGAGCAGTACTTC. Translating it yields CASSSTGGAYEQYF.

CDR3 amino acids: CASSWAPPETQYF. The CDR3 bases are TGCGCCAGCAGCTGGGCCCCCCCAGAGACCCAGTACTTC. The chain couples TRBV4-1 to TRBJ2-5; D ambiguous. V lost 5 bases and J 4 bases, leaving 11 bases between the germline ends. This CDR3 region has 13 residues. Germline V CDR1 and CDR2: MGHRA, YSYEKL.

Comment on this clone: One end of the junction fails to match germline, which may point to a read error. V and J are TRBV4-1 and TRBJ2-1; 14 bases match TRBD2. Germline CDR1 is MGHRA and CDR2 is YSYEKL. The CDR3 runs 20 residues. CDR3: CASSPALTSGGALRSNEQLF. CDR3 nucleotide sequence: TGCGCCAGCAGCCCTGCCCTGACTAGCGGGGGGGCCCTACGATCCAATGAGCAGCTCTTC.

The chain recombines TRBV4-1 with TRBJ1-2; D is perhaps TRBD1 (6 bases). The V gene lost 0 bases and the J gene lost 2 bases, with 22 bases spanning the gap. The V gene's germline CDR1 is MGHRA and CDR2 YSYEKL. The CDR3 has 19 residues. The CDR3: CASSQERLKSRGANYGYTF. CDR3 in DNA: TGCGCCAGCAGCCAAGAAAGGCTCAAGAGCAGGGGCGCAAACTATGGCTACACCTTC.

This clone has just a few counts. The gene calls are TRBV18 and TRBJ1-1, with D unresolved. In germline, CDR1 is KGHSH, CDR2 LQKENI. Deletions cut 4 bases from V and 1 base from J, with 16 bases between. This CDR3 region has 16 residues. The CDR3 coding sequence is TGTGCCAGCTCACTTCATGGAGGTGGAGCGAACACTGAAGCTTTCTTT. This encodes CASSLHGGGANTEAFF. The variable domain in full, completed from reference TRBV18 and TRBJ1-1, reads NAGVMQNPRHLVRRRGQEARLRCSPMKGHSHVYWYRQLPEEGLKFMVYLQKENIIDESGMPKERFSAEFPKEGPSILRIQQVVRGDSAAYFCASSLHGGGANTEAFFGQGTRLTVV.

As concerns this clone: The CDR3 ends on some other residue instead of the conserved phenylalanine or tryptophan, so this is likely a read error. This sequence joins TRBV2 and TRBJ2-7, with TRBD1 matching 7 bases. The CDR3 is 17 residues long. The ends lost 3 bases at V and 2 bases at J; junction bases unmatched: 13. Germline CDR1 is SNHLY and CDR2 is FYNNEI. In DNA, the CDR3 is TGTGCCAGCAGTGAGATGGACCCGGGACAGCTGGCCTACGAGCAGTACTTA. Translated, it gives CASSEMDPGQLAYEQYL.

This chain joins TRBV19 and TRBJ1-4; TRBD1 agrees at 7 bases. The CDR3 is 14 residues long. Germline V gene lookup returns CDR1 LNHDA and CDR2 SQIVND (reference sequence). The ends lost 8 bases at V and 4 bases at J; junction bases unmatched: 7. The CDR3 DNA is TGTGCCAGTGGGGTGACAGGGTTTAATGAAAAACTGTTTTTT. As protein: CASGVTGFNEKLFF.

This clone showed up just once. The genes are TRBV14 and TRBJ1-2; 7 bases line up with TRBD1. The CDR3 runs to 15 residues. Germline V CDR1 and CDR2: SGHDN, FVKESK. Germline trimming cut 5 bases from V and 3 bases from J; bases unmatched to any gene: 9. CDR3 nucleotide sequence: TGTGCCAGCAGCACCCGTGGGACAGAGTACTATGGCTACACCTTC. It yields the protein CASSTRGTEYYGYTF.

This clone was seen only once. The J gene is TRBJ1-5, the V gene TRBV6-5; 8 bases map to TRBD1. There are 14 residues in the CDR3. CDR1 and CDR2 (germline): MNHEY, SVGAGI. The J segment lost 3 bases and the V segment lost 4 bases, leaving 2 bases of the junction unmatched. The DNA of the CDR3 is TGTGCCAGCAGTTCGACAGGGGTCAATCAGCCCCAGCATTTT. Amino acid sequence: CASSSTGVNQPQHF.

The chain recombines TRBV27 with TRBJ2-2; TRBD1 is a possible D gene (5 bases). Germline V gene data show CDR1 as MNHEY and CDR2 as SMNVEV (reference sequence). Trimming removed 7 bases from V and 1 base from J, with 25 bases in between. This CDR3 is 19 amino acids long. Here the CDR3 DNA reads TGTGCCAGCAAAACCAACCTCAAAAAGGGGCACGGGAACACCGGGGAGCTGTTTTTT. Residues: CASKTNLKKGHGNTGELFF.

The chain joins TRBV5-1 to TRBJ2-3; 13 bases line up with TRBD2. From germline, CDR1 is SGHRS and CDR2 YFSETQ. V lost 4 bases to trimming and J lost 1 base; unmatched junction nucleotides: 3. This CDR3 region has 16 residues. The CDR3 DNA follows: TGCGCCAGCAGCCAAGGGACTAGCGGGGGCACAGATACGCAGTATTTT. It codes for CASSQGTSGGTDTQYF. The full variable domain, its missing parts supplied by reference TRBV5-1 and TRBJ2-3, is KAGVTQTPRYLIKTRGQQVTLSCSPISGHRSVSWYQQTPGQGLQFLFEYFSETQRNKGNFPGRFSGRQFSNSRSEMNVSTLELGDSALYLCASSQGTSGGTDTQYFGPGTRLTVL.

CDR3: CASSQDPGRREETQYF. CDR3 nucleotide sequence: TGTGCCAGCAGCCAAGATCCCGGACGGCGGGAAGAGACCCAGTACTTC. The V gene is TRBV4-2, the J gene TRBJ2-5; D might be TRBD2 (5 bases). Germline CDR1 LGHNA, CDR2 YNFKEQ. V lost 0 bases and J lost 3, with 14 bases in between. CDR3 length equals 16 residues.

The chain uses TRBV4-1 and TRBJ2-1, with 8 bases that match TRBD1. CDR3 length equals 14 residues. Per the germline V gene, CDR1 is MGHRA and CDR2 is YSYEKL. V gave up 7 bases and J gave up 10 bases; unmatched junction bases: 12. The CDR3 loop is CASTKTGAIGEQFF. The CDR3 DNA reads TGCGCCAGCACTAAGACAGGGGCCATAGGAGAGCAGTTCTTC.

The chain's CDR3 is CASSDLSGDGYTF. The CDR3 nucleotides read TGTGCCAGCAGTGACTTGTCAGGGGATGGCTACACCTTC. This chain joins TRBV6-4 and TRBJ1-2; the D gene is possibly TRBD1 (6 bases). V was cut by 1 base and J by 6 bases, with 9 bases left in between. From germline, CDR1 is MRHNA and CDR2 SNTAGT. The CDR3 covers 13 residues.

This chain uses TRBV19 with TRBJ1-5; D remains ambiguous. Deletions cut 7 bases from V and 1 base from J, with 11 bases between. Germline V CDR1 and CDR2: LNHDA, SQIVND (reference sequence). This CDR3 comprises 14 residues. CDR3 coding DNA: TGTGCCAGTACCTTGGGAGAAAGCAATCAGCCCCAGCATTTT. Translated, it gives CASTLGESNQPQHF.

The chain joins TRBV7-2 to TRBJ1-2; TRBD1 agrees at 7 bases. Germline V CDR1 and CDR2: SGHTA, FQGNSA. Trimming took 8 bases from V and 4 from J; bases not matched to a gene: 4. The CDR3 is 12 residues long. The CDR3 sequence: CASGRTGYGYTF. The CDR3 coding sequence is TGTGCCAGCGGGCGGACAGGCTATGGCTACACCTTC.

The count of this clone is one. The chain is built from TRBV20-1 and TRBJ2-4, with TRBD2 as a possible D gene (5 bases). Germline-derived CDR1 and CDR2 are DFQATT and SNEGSKA (reference sequence). This CDR3 is built from 11 residues. Trimming shortened V by 5 bases and J by 8 bases, and 10 bases separated the two germline ends. The chain's CDR3 is CSAPGIDIQYF. The CDR3 nucleotides read TGCAGTGCTCCGGGGATTGACATTCAGTACTTC.

This clone appeared a few times. This rearrangement joins TRBV7-2 to TRBJ1-6; 9 bases are a match to TRBD1. This CDR3 is 15 amino acids long. Germline CDR1 SGHTA, CDR2 FQGNSA. With 1 base clipped from V and 9 bases from J, the junction kept 4 bases outside the gene matches. CDR3 coding DNA: TGTGCCAGCAGCTTAGTAACAGGGGGCGGTTCACCCCTCCACTTT. As protein: CASSLVTGGGSPLHF.

The rearrangement uses TRBV7-9 and TRBJ1-6; D remains ambiguous. V gave up 3 bases and J gave up 10 bases, with 7 bases separating them. The CDR3 sequence is 12 residues long. Germline CDR1 is SEHNR and CDR2 is FQNEAQ (reference sequence). This chain's CDR3 is CASSFQRSPLHF. CDR3 in DNA: TGTGCCAGCAGCTTTCAGAGGTCACCCCTCCACTTT. Filled out from reference TRBV7-9 and TRBJ1-6, the complete variable domain reads DTGVSQNPRHKITKRGQNVTFRCDPISEHNRLYWYRQTLGQGPEFLTYFQNEAQLEKSRLLSDRFSAERPKGSFSTLEIQRTEQGDSAMYLCASSFQRSPLHFGNGTRLTVT.

This chain links TRBV20-1 with TRBJ2-7; D perhaps matches TRBD2 (6 bases). The CDR3 extends over 11 amino acids. V lost 0 bases and J lost 6, with 6 bases in between. Per germline, CDR1 DFQATT and CDR2 SNEGSKA (reference sequence). The CDR3 loop is CSAREGGEQYF. The CDR3 coding sequence is TGCAGTGCTAGAGAGGGGGGCGAGCAGTACTTC.

The J gene is TRBJ2-7, the V gene TRBV6-6; 10 bases match TRBD1. The CDR3 covers 15 residues. Per germline, CDR1 MNHNY and CDR2 SVGAGI (reference sequence). Unmatched junction bases numbered 9, after V lost 6 bases and J lost 4 bases. For the CDR3, the DNA is TGTGCCAGCAGCCTGACCGGGACAGGGGTGTACGAGCAGTACTTC. This codes for CASSLTGTGVYEQYF.

This clone has a handful of counts. This chain connects TRBV7-9 to TRBJ2-3; TRBD2 might be the D (5 bases). The ends were cut back, 2 bases at V and 10 bases at J, with 10 bases in the middle. The CDR3 extends over 12 amino acids. Germline loops: CDR1 SEHNR, CDR2 FQNEAQ (reference sequence). As DNA, the CDR3 is TGTGCCAGCAGCTTAATAGCGAGGGCGCAGTATTTT. This gives the protein CASSLIARAQYF.

V and J are TRBV7-2 and TRBJ2-5; D gene unclear. The CDR3 totals 13 residues. Germline CDR1 SGHTA, CDR2 FQGNSA. Trimming stripped 2 bases from V and 4 bases from J, with 8 bases between. CDR3 sequence reads: CASSLSPGETQYF. DNA for the CDR3: TGTGCCAGCAGCTTAAGCCCCGGAGAGACCCAGTACTTC.

The chain combines TRBV9 with TRBJ2-7; no definite D call. Per germline, CDR1 SGDLS and CDR2 YYNGEE. V gave up 4 bases and J gave up 1 base, with 15 bases separating them. The CDR3 runs 15 residues. CDR3 sequence (DNA): TGTGCCAGCAGCCCATTAATGAGCCTTTCCTACGAGCAGTACTTC. It specifies CASSPLMSLSYEQYF.

The gene calls are TRBV5-1 and TRBJ2-1; the D gene is possibly TRBD1 (6 bases). V was pared by 4 bases and J by 8 bases, with 10 bases between. The CDR3 covers 12 residues. Germline V gene data show CDR1 as SGHRS and CDR2 as YFSETQ. The CDR3 coding sequence is TGCGCCAGCAGCCTTAACAGGGATGAGCAGTTCTTC. Amino acid sequence: CASSLNRDEQFF.

This rearrangement joins TRBV30 to TRBJ1-6, with D uncertain. The length of the CDR3 is 14 residues. V lost 0 bases to trimming and J lost 7 bases, with 10 bases between them. CDR1 and CDR2 from the germline V gene are GTSNPN and SVGIG (reference sequence). CDR3 residues: CAWSVGGGNSPLHF. In DNA, the CDR3 is TGTGCCTGGAGTGTTGGAGGAGGAAATTCACCCCTCCACTTT.